This T cell receptor beta chain was retrieved from a study of cytomegalovirus exposure and HLA in healthy donors. Whole-study results and caveats: CMV antigen specificity was confirmed in vitro for a few CMV-associated chains. Most TCR sequences showed up rarely, but some public TCRs showed up in many donors. The tendency of first-cohort TCR clusters to co-occur in the approximately 120 validation repertoires was identified by a subsequent analysis.

Using immunoSEQ multiplex PCR, the repertoire was profiled, and TCRdb retains in-frame clones only, with some absent. The data show approximately 150,000 clones, around 87% seen once. This clone has just one count. Its specificity is not known. The sample consisted of PBMCs. The receptor comes from a woman in her 30s in good health and CMV-seronegative.

CDR3 bases: TGTGCCAGCAGAGACAGCTATTCACCCCTCCACTTT. Protein product: CASRDSYSPLHF. The chain combines TRBV21-1 with TRBJ1-6; the table names TRBD1, a call not compared with the DNA. TRBV21-1 is a pseudogene. CDR3 size: 12 residues.